This TCR beta chain was observed in a study of vaccination and CD4 T cells after COVID-19. With the Oncomine TCR Beta short-read assay, DNA from cultured CD4+ T cells was sequenced. Each CDR3 protein gets one entry after TCRdb re-called the PCR reads with MiXCR. This sample has several thousand distinct CDR3 sequences; almost 50% occur once, and the top ten carry roughly 25%. Germline CDR1 is SEHNR and CDR2 is FQNEAQ (reference sequence). With 1 base removed from V and 5 bases from J, the gap between germline ends came to 14 bases. The CDR3 is 15 amino acids. Treatment here: roughly 11-day PBMC culture with coronavirus spike peptide pools or control peptides (ViraFEST assay). CD4+ T-cell collection from the unexposed donor predated the COVID-19 pandemic (2011-2018). Under the ViraFEST approach, antigen-specific T cells were expanded with peptide pools and TCRs subsequently sequenced. This clonotype has more than one count but fewer than ten. Its antigen is as yet unknown.

The sequence came from a human donor in good health. This chain connects TRBV7-9 to TRBJ1-1; D ambiguous. The source material was CD4+ T cells from blood, cultured in vitro. CDR3 nucleotides: TGTGCCAGCAGCTTAGAGTGGGCTGCGGGGACTGAAGCTTTCTTT. Translation: CASSLEWAAGTEAFF.